Following are 27 T cell receptor beta chains from one sample sequenced in a study of T cell repertoires in cytomegalovirus infection. Antigens of these TCRs are unknown. TCRdb called the reads again in MiXCR, with one record for every CDR3 protein. The table lists approximately 730,000 distinct CDR3 sequences, almost 30% of them singletons, with around 13% in the top ten. This specimen was cultured CD8+ T cells from PBMCs, taken from culture after CMV antigen stimulation. These receptors came from a human donor in good health (CMV status not recorded). Some clones in this sample may be carry-over from other donors' samples.

The gene calls are TRBV10-3 and TRBJ2-7, with D perhaps assigned TRBD1 or TRBD2 (5 bases each). The CDR3 has 12 amino acids. Germline V CDR1 and CDR2: ENHRY, SYGVKD. V dropped 2 bases and J dropped 7 bases, with 9 bases sitting between them. The DNA of the CDR3 is TGTGCCATCAGTGAGGAGGGGCTGGAGCAGTACGTC. Translated, it gives CAISEEGLEQYV.

Concerning this clonotype: One end of the junction is discordant with germline, which a read error may explain. The genes are TRBV5-1 and TRBJ1-2, with 8 bases lining up with TRBD1. The CDR3 is 14 amino acids. The germline V gene encodes CDR1 SGHRS and CDR2 YFSETQ. The CDR3 here is CASSLQGEDYDYTF. The CDR3 DNA is TGCGCCAGCAGCTTACAGGGGGAGGACTATGACTACACCTTC.

This chain's CDR3 is CASNYRGSNQPQHF. The CDR3 bases are TGTGCCAGCAACTACAGGGGGAGCAATCAGCCCCAGCATTTT. The rearrangement joins TRBV6-2 or TRBV6-3 to TRBJ1-5, with 8 nucleotides matching TRBD1. The CDR3 consists of 14 residues. CDR1 and CDR2 from the germline V gene are MNHEY and SVGEGT. The V segment lost 7 bases and the J segment 1 base; nucleotides outside the gene matches: 3.

This chain uses TRBV29-1 with TRBJ1-2; TRBD1 agrees at 8 bases. Germline loops: CDR1 SQVTM, CDR2 ANQGSEA. This CDR3 comprises 12 residues. V dropped 7 bases and J dropped 3; count of bases not matched to a gene: 4. The CDR3 loop is CSATGEDYGYTF. CDR3 in DNA: TGCAGCGCGACAGGGGAGGACTATGGCTACACCTTC.

The gene calls are TRBV7-6 and TRBJ2-7; TRBD1 matches 8 bases. CDR3 length: 14 residues. V shed 3 bases and J 7 bases; nucleotides not matched to a gene: 8. Germline CDR1 SGHVS, CDR2 FNYEAQ. CDR3 in amino acids: CASSFSQGAPEQYV. The CDR3 DNA follows: TGTGCCAGCAGCTTTAGCCAGGGGGCTCCGGAGCAGTACGTC.

This clonotype was seen a handful of times. V and J are TRBV24-1 and TRBJ1-1, with 7 positions matching TRBD1. This CDR3 has 15 residues. V dropped 9 bases and J dropped 4; count of bases not matched to a gene: 13. CDR1 is KGHDR and CDR2 is SFDVKD in the germline V gene. CDR3 region: CATHWRGQVCTEAFF. The CDR3 DNA reads as TGTGCCACCCATTGGCGTGGACAGGTCTGCACTGAAGCTTTCTTT.

V is TRBV7-6 and J is TRBJ1-2; unclear D gene. Trimming left V 4 bases short and J 8 bases short, with 17 bases between. This CDR3 comprises 14 residues. Germline V gene lookup returns CDR1 SGHVS and CDR2 FNYEAQ. CDR3 region: CASSSLTSLEGYTF. The CDR3 nucleotides read TGTGCCAGCAGCTCCCTGACATCCCTGGAGGGCTACACCTTC.

This clonotype has at least ten counts. The V gene is TRBV7-2, the J gene TRBJ2-7; tentatively, D is TRBD1 or TRBD2 (6 bases each). CDR3 length: 15 amino acids. Trimming removed 5 bases from V and 4 bases from J, with 18 bases in between. The V gene's germline CDR1 is SGHTA and CDR2 FQGNSA. Written as DNA, the CDR3 is TGTGCCAGCAGCCCGGCTAGGGGGGCTCTATACGAGCAGTACTTC. Translating it yields CASSPARGALYEQYF.

This clonotype showed up just a few times. In DNA, the CDR3 is TGTGCCAGCAGTTTAAACCTCCCGGGACAGGATGGCTACACCTTC. Translated, it gives CASSLNLPGQDGYTF. This sequence joins TRBV12-3 or TRBV12-4 and TRBJ1-2, with TRBD1 identical over 8 bases. After removal of 2 bases from V and 6 bases from J, the junction contained 8 bases not matched to a gene. The CDR3 has 15 amino acids.

The chain is built from TRBV4-1 and TRBJ2-1, with D tentatively TRBD2 (6 bases). The CDR3 extends over 15 amino acids. The V gene lost 1 base and the J gene lost 8 bases, with 15 bases spanning the gap. Germline-derived CDR1 and CDR2 are MGHRA and YSYEKL. The CDR3 coding sequence is TGCGCCAGCAGCCAAGGACTAGAATGGGTTTATGAGCAGTTCTTC. Protein product: CASSQGLEWVYEQFF.

The J gene is TRBJ2-2, the V gene TRBV7-9, with 10 bases fitting TRBD2. Germline loops: CDR1 SEHNR, CDR2 FQNEAQ (reference sequence). V was pared by 6 bases and J by 0 bases, with 7 bases of the junction left unmatched. This CDR3 has 17 amino acids. The DNA for the CDR3 is TGTGCCAGCAGACATACTAGCGGGGCGACGAACACCGGGGAGCTGTTTTTT. Translated: CASRHTSGATNTGELFF.

This clonotype was counted a few times. This sequence joins TRBV7-6 and TRBJ1-6, with D hard to call. V was clipped by 1 base and J by 9 bases, with 7 bases between them. Looked up from germline, CDR1 is SGHVS and CDR2 is FNYEAQ. This CDR3 region has 13 residues. The CDR3 here is CASSLDEGSPLHF. Here the CDR3 DNA reads TGTGCCAGCAGCTTAGATGAGGGTTCACCCCTCCACTTT.

The chain combines TRBV25-1 with TRBJ1-2; no firm D call. Germline V gene sequence: CDR1 MGHDK, CDR2 SYGVNS. This CDR3 comprises 15 residues. V shed 7 bases and J shed 2 bases, with 17 bases lying between them. CDR3 sequence reads: CASIRPPQMNYGYTF. CDR3 nucleotide sequence: TGTGCCAGCATTCGCCCGCCTCAGATGAACTATGGCTACACCTTC.

The chain joins TRBV27 to TRBJ1-2; tentative D call: TRBD1 (6 bases). CDR1 and CDR2 from the germline V gene are MNHEY and SMNVEV (reference sequence). The V end lost 5 bases, the J end lost 2 bases, and 21 bases lay between the germline ends. This CDR3 contains 17 residues. This CDR3 is CASSPRVFRGANYGYTF. The CDR3 DNA sequence: TGTGCCAGCAGTCCCCGGGTCTTCCGGGGGGCCAACTATGGCTACACCTTC.

Only a few counts were recorded for this clonotype. In DNA form, the CDR3 reads TGCGCCAGCAGCCAACCCCTCGGCAGCCAATTCTACAATGAGCAGTTCTTC. This encodes CASSQPLGSQFYNEQFF. This sequence joins TRBV4-1 and TRBJ2-1; D gene ambiguous. The germline gives CDR1 MGHRA, CDR2 YSYEKL. The CDR3 has 17 amino acids. Trimming removed 2 bases at V and 3 bases at J, with 17 bases between.

This clonotype came up many times. The chain uses TRBV7-9 and TRBJ1-1; D is undetermined. Trimming pared 5 bases from V and 1 base from J, leaving 11 bases between. The germline CDR1 and CDR2 sequences are SEHNR and FQNEAQ (reference sequence). This CDR3 is built from 14 residues. The CDR3 sequence: CASSQAPGNTEAFF. CDR3 nucleotide sequence: TGTGCCAGCAGCCAAGCCCCAGGGAACACTGAAGCTTTCTTT.

The table lists this clonotype with a few counts. For the CDR3, the DNA is TGCAGTGCTAGACACAATAGACAGTTCATGAACACTGAAGCTTTCTTT. Its translation is CSARHNRQFMNTEAFF. V usage is TRBV20-1 and J usage is TRBJ1-1; perhaps TRBD1 as D (5 bases). V lost 2 bases and J lost 0, with 16 bases in between. This CDR3 has 16 amino acids. CDR1 and CDR2 (germline): DFQATT, SNEGSKA (reference sequence).

This clonotype was observed a few times. This chain links TRBV6-1 with TRBJ2-1; 10 nucleotides line up with TRBD2. This CDR3 is built from 17 residues. Germline V gene lookup returns CDR1 MNHNS and CDR2 SASEGT. V shed 2 bases, J shed 2 bases, and the junction held 6 bases outside the gene matches. The CDR3 loop is CASSERHLAGAYNEQFF. CDR3 sequence (DNA): TGTGCCAGCAGTGAAAGACACCTAGCGGGGGCCTACAATGAGCAGTTCTTC.

The chain joins TRBV5-5 to TRBJ1-4; D not resolved. CDR3 length: 16 residues. V was cut by 3 bases and J by 4 bases, with 16 bases left in between. From germline, CDR1 is SGHKS and CDR2 YYEKEE (reference sequence). Here the CDR3 DNA reads TGTGCCAGCAGCTGGTGGAACGGGCCGGATAATGAAAAACTGTTTTTT. It translates to CASSWWNGPDNEKLFF.

The V and J genes are TRBV19 and TRBJ2-1, with 9 bases lining up with TRBD2. After removal of 9 bases from V and 0 bases from J, the junction contained 6 bases not matched to a gene. Germline V gives CDR1 LNHDA, CDR2 SQIVND (reference sequence). The CDR3 totals 15 residues. The CDR3 DNA sequence: TGTGCCAGATACCTAGCGGGGAGCTCCTACAATGAGCAGTTCTTC. It codes for CARYLAGSSYNEQFF.

This clonotype was seen a handful of times. V usage is TRBV14 and J usage is TRBJ1-1; D remains unclear. Germline V gives CDR1 SGHDN, CDR2 FVKESK. V gave up 2 bases and J gave up 0 bases, with 7 bases separating them. The CDR3 spans 14 residues. CDR3 sequence: CASSQNNVNTEAFF. CDR3 nucleotide sequence: TGTGCCAGCAGCCAAAACAATGTGAACACTGAAGCTTTCTTT.

This chain joins TRBV6-1 and TRBJ2-2; 11 bases are a match to TRBD2. CDR3 length: 15 amino acids. Germline V gene sequence: CDR1 MNHNS, CDR2 SASEGT. Trimming at V came to 10 bases and at J to 1 base, leaving 5 bases not matched to a gene. As DNA, the CDR3 is TGTGCCACCCTAGGACTAGCGGGGAACACCGGGGAGCTGTTTTTT. The encoded protein is CATLGLAGNTGELFF.

This chain joins TRBV6-5 and TRBJ2-7; 9 nucleotides line up with TRBD1. With V trimmed by 6 bases and J by 2 bases, 11 bases remained unmatched. The germline V gene has CDR1 MNHEY and CDR2 SVGAGI. The CDR3 loop spans 16 amino acids. The CDR3 spells CASSSPPRTGAYEQYV. The CDR3 nucleotides read TGTGCCAGCAGCAGCCCACCCCGGACAGGGGCCTACGAGCAGTACGTC.

This clonotype was seen just once. The rearrangement joins TRBV9 to TRBJ1-1; D call uncertain. Germline lookup yields CDR1 SGDLS and CDR2 YYNGEE. V lost 0 bases to trimming and J lost 3 bases, with 27 bases between them. This CDR3 region has 20 residues. CDR3 coding DNA: TGTGCCAGCAGCGTAGTTCCGAATATTGGAAGGAGGGCGCGAGACACTGAAGCTTTCTTT. Translating gives CASSVVPNIGRRARDTEAFF.

In its sample, this clonotype was seen a few times. The chain employs TRBV6-1 and TRBJ1-1; perhaps TRBD1 as D (5 bases). The CDR3 loop spans 14 amino acids. The ends were cut back, 6 bases at V and 7 bases at J, with 18 bases in the middle. CDR1 is MNHNS, CDR2 SASEGT, per germline. The CDR3 DNA follows: TGTGCCAGCAGCCCCTCCCTCGGGGGGGGTGAAGCTTTCTTT. Translation gives CASSPSLGGGEAFF.

This clonotype was picked up one time. The chain joins TRBV6-5 to TRBJ1-1; D remains unclear. Looked up from germline, CDR1 is MNHEY and CDR2 is SVGAGI. V lost 6 bases to trimming and J lost 3 bases, with 14 bases between them. The CDR3 spans 14 residues. CDR3 residues: CASSQRGQYTEAFF. The CDR3 DNA is TGTGCCAGCAGCCAGAGAGGGCAGTACACTGAAGCTTTCTTT.

This clonotype has a handful of counts. The rearrangement uses TRBV7-9 and TRBJ2-7; D is unresolved. V was clipped by 1 base and J by 4 bases, with 5 bases between them. This CDR3 has 12 residues. Germline CDR1 and CDR2: SEHNR and FQNEAQ (reference sequence). CDR3 sequence reads: CASSLVWYEQYV. Here the CDR3 DNA reads TGTGCCAGCAGCTTAGTATGGTACGAGCAGTACGTC.